By share, the clone carrying this T cell receptor (beta chain) counts as medium-sized (0.01 to 0.1%). Its antigen is currently unknown. The data were obtained in a study of spatial heterogeneity in lung cancer. Whole-study findings and limits: The study found that expanded intratumoral alpha and beta TCR counts tracked tumor mutation counts. Counts for ubiquitous and regional expanded TCRs went along with ubiquitous and regional nonsynonymous mutations, respectively.

Time point of the sample: sample taken at primary tumor resection. There were some 70 donors, all of them untreated patients with early-stage non-small cell lung cancer. The sequenced material consisted of unsorted whole RNA from tumor, nontumor lung or frozen PBMC. Every TCR cDNA molecule carried a tag that served as a unique molecular identifier. TCRdb redid the calling of the 5' RACE reads with MiXCR, one entry per CDR3 protein. In the table there are about 2,900 distinct CDR3 sequences, 12% of which are singletons. This receptor was obtained from a male donor with early-stage non-small cell lung cancer. The source was lung tumor tissue, collected at surgery.

The CDR3 region has the DNA TGTGCCAGCAGCGAATTCACGGGACTAGCGGGCAATGAGCAGTTCTTC. As protein: CASSEFTGLAGNEQFF. V gene TRBV14 combines with J gene TRBJ2-1; 12 bases match TRBD2. J lost 6 bases, V lost 5 bases, and 8 bases had no gene match. Germline values: CDR1 SGHDN, CDR2 FVKESK. The CDR3 contains 16 residues.